This TCR beta chain was found in a study of technical replicates of blood from a few donors. Repertoires were generated with immunoSEQ multiplex PCR, while TCRdb's copy carries only in-frame clones and drops some. Among around 93,000 clones listed, over 90% were seen once. CDR3 length equals 15 residues. Germline V gene lookup returns CDR1 MDHEN and CDR2 SYDVKM. V lost 6 bases, J lost 0 bases, and 2 bases stayed unmatched. The specimen was T cells isolated from PBMCs. The chain joins TRBV28 to TRBJ1-5; 10 bases are shared with TRBD1. This receptor was obtained from a human donor in good health. The CDR3 region has the DNA TGTGCCAGCAGGGGACAGGGGTATAGCAATCAGCCCCAGCATTTT. This translates into CASRGQGYSNQPQHF.